The source of this T cell receptor beta chain is a study of Ad26.COV2.S vaccination and SARS-CoV-2 variants. About the study: Trial arm assignment for the donor was COV1001 Ad26.COV2.S. Ad26.COV2.S, an intramuscular injection, was given once or twice 56 days apart.

Trimming shortened V by 8 bases and J by 6 bases, and 13 bases separated the two germline ends. The CDR3 totals 12 residues. CDR1 and CDR2 from the germline V gene are LGHDT and YNNKEL (reference sequence). The study, taken as a whole, reports: Non-spike TCR breadth showed similarity between vaccine and placebo recipients. Total T cell responses, in the TCR breadth and depth analyses, may have been underestimated.

TCRdb's copy holds only in-frame clones and misses some; the assay was immunoSEQ multiplex PCR. The repertoire holds 350,000 to 450,000 clones, with about nine tenths as singletons. This clone was detected once. Its antigen remains unknown. This sample's treatment: roughly 19 received Ad26.COV2.S at low or high dose, single or two shots; several received placebo; per-sample allocation not given. Sampling was done on day 63 after the first vaccine or placebo injection. J is TRBJ1-2 and V is TRBV3-1 (or the pseudogene TRBV3-2); the D gene is possibly TRBD1 (5 bases). The specimen was peripheral blood, collected in a trial of Ad26.COV2.S vaccine versus placebo. The sequence came from a person between 18 and 60 years old who received the Ad26.COV2.S COVID-19 vaccine or a placebo. CDR3 loop: CASSTAGDGYTF. CDR3 coding DNA: TGTGCCAGCTCTACCGCGGGGGATGGCTACACCTTC.